These 26 T cell receptor beta chains share one sample of origin, sequenced in a study of cytotoxic CD8 clonotypes in ibrutinib-treated CLL (dated by TCRdb to 2020 to 2022). The time point label, as the study defines it: approximately 25 months on ibrutinib. Library method: the immunoSEQ multiplex PCR assay. Held by TCRdb, this immuneACCESS table contains in-frame sequences only and omits some clones. Under half of the omission traces to an unresolved V gene where checked; the cause of the rest is unknown. Present in this sample are some 85,000 clones, 77% of which were seen just once. In total, the top ten clones hold around 25% of the sample. Specimen: PBMCs, collected after 24 months of ibrutinib treatment. The receptors were gathered from a human donor with chronic lymphocytic leukemia.

This clone has just a few counts. Written as DNA, the CDR3 is TGTGCCAGTTCAGACAGGGAGTCTGGCTACACCTTC. Its protein product is CASSDRESGYTF. The chain is built from TRBV19 and TRBJ1-2; 7 positions agree with TRBD1. With V trimmed by 8 bases and J by 7 bases, 7 bases remained unmatched. CDR1 is LNHDA, CDR2 SQIVND, per germline (reference sequence). The CDR3 loop spans 12 amino acids.

The CDR3 spells CASRARAGDNQPQHF. The CDR3 coding sequence is TGCGCCAGCAGGGCGAGGGCGGGGGACAATCAGCCCCAGCATTTT. This chain connects TRBV5-1 to TRBJ1-5; a possible D gene is TRBD1 (5 bases). V was trimmed by 5 bases and J by 3 bases, leaving 15 bases between them. This CDR3 is 15 amino acids long. CDR1 is SGHRS and CDR2 is YFSETQ in the germline V gene.

The chain joins TRBV5-1 to TRBJ2-3; D might be TRBD1 (5 bases). Trimming removed 2 bases at V and 0 bases at J, with 13 bases between. The CDR3 is made up of 16 amino acids. Germline-derived CDR1 and CDR2 are SGHRS and YFSETQ. The CDR3 DNA reads as TGCGCCAGCAGCTTTAATTGGCAGGGCAGCACAGATACGCAGTATTTT. It codes for CASSFNWQGSTDTQYF.

V gene TRBV7-9 combines with J gene TRBJ2-2; 7 bases align to TRBD1. Germline CDR1 SEHNR, CDR2 FQNEAQ (reference sequence). V shed 1 base, J shed 6 bases, and the junction held 5 bases outside the gene matches. CDR3 size: 15 residues. In DNA form, the CDR3 reads TGTGCCAGCAGCTTAGGCCAGGGGGTCTCCGGGGAGCTGTTTTTT. Its translation: CASSLGQGVSGELFF.

The genes are TRBV7-2 and TRBJ1-4, with D perhaps TRBD1 (6 bases). This CDR3 spans 15 amino acids. V was cut by 4 bases and J by 2 bases, with 11 bases left in between. CDR1 is SGHTA and CDR2 is FQGNSA in the germline V gene. In nucleotides, the CDR3 is TGTGCCAGCAGCTGGCGGCAGGGGACTAATGAAAAACTGTTTTTT. Translation gives CASSWRQGTNEKLFF.

J is TRBJ1-5 and V is TRBV5-8; 9 bases agree with TRBD1. This CDR3 has 13 amino acids. The germline gives CDR1 SGHTS, CDR2 YDEGEE. J lost 6 bases, V lost 5 bases, and 3 bases had no gene match. The CDR3: CASRADRGQPQHF. CDR3 in DNA: TGTGCCAGCAGGGCGGACAGGGGTCAGCCCCAGCATTTT.

The rearrangement joins TRBV25-1 to TRBJ2-1; D ambiguous. V lost 5 bases, J lost 4 bases, and 12 bases lay in between. CDR3 size: 14 residues. The germline gives CDR1 MGHDK, CDR2 SYGVNS. The CDR3 sequence: CASSRAFGYNEQFF. CDR3 nucleotide sequence: TGTGCCAGCAGTCGGGCCTTCGGGTACAATGAGCAGTTCTTC.

The rearrangement uses TRBV28 and TRBJ2-6, with D unresolved. Germline-derived CDR1 and CDR2 are MDHEN and SYDVKM. The CDR3 runs 15 residues. Trimming removed 7 bases at V and 2 bases at J, with 12 bases between. The CDR3 region is CASNPGVAGANVLTF. The CDR3 DNA reads TGTGCCAGCAACCCGGGCGTGGCTGGGGCCAACGTCCTGACTTTC.

The chain has TRBV4-1 and TRBJ2-5, with TRBD2 matching 9 bases. V gave up 3 bases and J gave up 4 bases; unmatched junction bases: 6. Per germline, CDR1 MGHRA and CDR2 YSYEKL. The CDR3 is 15 amino acids. The DNA for the CDR3 is TGCGCCAGCAGCCATAAACGGACTAGCGTAGAGACCCAGTACTTC. It is translated as CASSHKRTSVETQYF.

The rearrangement links TRBV27 to TRBJ2-7; 7 bases map to TRBD2. With V trimmed by 2 bases and J by 4 bases, 11 bases remained unmatched. CDR3 length equals 16 residues. The germline CDR1 and CDR2 sequences are MNHEY and SMNVEV (reference sequence). This chain's CDR3 is CASSLKGGTKIYEQYF. CDR3 nucleotides: TGTGCCAGCAGTTTAAAGGGAGGGACGAAGATATACGAGCAGTACTTC.

This clone was detected only a few times. This chain uses TRBV5-6 with TRBJ1-2; a weak D match, TRBD1 (5 bases). The germline V and J ends were trimmed by 4 bases and 3 bases, with 13 bases remaining between them. Germline assignment: CDR1 SGHDT and CDR2 YYEEEE. The CDR3 totals 14 residues. This CDR3 reads CASSIGWGDYGYTF. In DNA, the CDR3 is TGTGCCAGCAGCATCGGTTGGGGGGACTATGGCTACACCTTC.

This clone has only one observation. This chain joins TRBV30 and TRBJ1-4; 11 bases fit TRBD1. V was clipped by 7 bases and J by 5 bases; unmatched bases: 6. The CDR3 is 14 amino acids. From germline, CDR1 is GTSNPN and CDR2 SVGIG (reference sequence). In nucleotides, the CDR3 is TGTGCCTACGAGGGGACAGGGGGAAATGAAAAACTGTTTTTT. The encoded protein is CAYEGTGGNEKLFF. Supplemented by reference TRBV30 and TRBJ1-4, the full variable domain reads SQTIHQWPATLVQPVGSPLSLECTVEGTSNPNLYWYRQAAGRGLQLLFYSVGIGQISSEVPQNLSASRPQDRQFILSSKKLLLSDSGFYLCAYEGTGGNEKLFFGSGTQLSVL.

This clone was seen just once. V gene TRBV6-4 combines with J gene TRBJ2-3; D possibly corresponds to TRBD2 (6 bases). V was pared by 6 bases and J by 1 base, with 17 bases between. The CDR3 is 16 amino acids. The germline gives CDR1 MRHNA, CDR2 SNTAGT. This CDR3 reads CASRALGSGGTDTQYF. The DNA for the CDR3 is TGTGCCAGCAGAGCTCTCGGGTCGGGGGGCACAGATACGCAGTATTTT.

The rearrangement uses TRBV28 and TRBJ2-2; D not resolved. CDR1 MDHEN and CDR2 SYDVKM come from the germline V gene. The CDR3 length is 13 residues. Trimming pared 3 bases from V and 5 bases from J, leaving 7 bases between. The CDR3 DNA reads TGTGCCAGCAGTTTCCTACGGACCGGGGAGCTGTTTTTT. Translated: CASSFLRTGELFF.

The V call is TRBV28, the J call TRBJ2-7; perhaps TRBD1 as D (6 bases). The CDR3 loop spans 15 amino acids. Per the germline V gene, CDR1 is MDHEN and CDR2 is SYDVKM. The V gene lost 3 bases and the J gene lost 5 bases, with 17 bases spanning the gap. The CDR3 nucleotides are TGTGCCAGCAGTTTGGCTGGGGCAGGGGACCACGAGCAGTACTTC. It yields the protein CASSLAGAGDHEQYF.

In its sample, this clone was seen once. The chain is built from TRBV28 and TRBJ1-5, with no clear D. CDR1 is MDHEN, CDR2 SYDVKM, per germline. Trimming stripped 3 bases from V and 5 bases from J, with 8 bases between. The CDR3 spans 13 residues. The CDR3 spells CASSFSGDQPQHF. CDR3 nucleotide sequence: TGTGCCAGCAGTTTTAGCGGAGATCAGCCCCAGCATTTT.

The rearrangement links TRBV7-8 to TRBJ1-4; TRBD1 agrees at 7 bases. CDR1 is SGHVS and CDR2 is FQNEAQ in the germline V gene. The CDR3 loop spans 18 amino acids. Losses at the gene ends were 5 bases for V and 4 bases for J; bases not matched to a gene: 16. DNA for the CDR3: TGTGCCAGCAGCCTCGCAGACAGGGCGGCGGCGAGTAATGAAAAACTGTTTTTT. This translates into CASSLADRAAASNEKLFF.

The chain joins TRBV27 to TRBJ2-7, with 9 nucleotides matching TRBD2. Per germline, CDR1 MNHEY and CDR2 SMNVEV (reference sequence). CDR3 size: 19 residues. With V trimmed by 5 bases and J by 3 bases, 20 bases remained unmatched. CDR3 protein: CASSTNALAGAPTYYEQYF. CDR3 sequence (DNA): TGTGCCAGCAGTACGAATGCATTAGCGGGAGCTCCCACTTACTACGAGCAGTACTTC.

Within the sample, this clone is medium-sized. The CDR3 sequence: CASSFGRGYEKLFF. CDR3 DNA: TGTGCCAGCAGCTTTGGTCGAGGGTATGAAAAACTGTTTTTT. V and J are TRBV5-6 and TRBJ1-4, with D unresolved. The CDR3 is made up of 14 amino acids. Germline assignment: CDR1 SGHDT and CDR2 YYEEEE. V dropped 2 bases and J dropped 6 bases, with 11 bases sitting between them. Drawing the rest from reference TRBV5-6 and TRBJ1-4, the complete variable domain is DAGVTQSPTHLIKTRGQQVTLRCSPKSGHDTVSWYQQALGQGPQFIFQYYEEEERQRGNFPDRFSGHQFPNYSSELNVNALLLGDSALYLCASSFGRGYEKLFFGSGTQLSVL.

This clone has only a few counts. This chain connects TRBV2 to TRBJ1-1, with TRBD1 as a possible D gene (5 bases). Germline V lookup: CDR1 SNHLY, CDR2 FYNNEI. V shed 6 bases and J shed 4 bases, with 21 bases lying between them. CDR3 length equals 16 residues. In DNA form, the CDR3 reads TGTGCCAGCAGGAAAGGCCCAGGGTTTGGAGGCACTGAAGCTTTCTTT. Amino acid sequence: CASRKGPGFGGTEAFF.

This rearrangement joins TRBV5-5 to TRBJ2-5; 10 bases match TRBD1. The germline V gene has CDR1 SGHKS and CDR2 YYEKEE (reference sequence). Trimming took 4 bases from V and 2 from J; bases not matched to a gene: 5. The CDR3 is 15 residues long. CDR3 coding DNA: TGTGCCAGCAGCGGAAAGGGACAGGGGCAAGAGACCCAGTACTTC. The encoded protein is CASSGKGQGQETQYF.

V usage is TRBV5-1 and J usage is TRBJ2-3; D is unclear. Trimming took off 7 bases at V and 7 bases at J, with 13 bases between the two ends. Germline V CDR1 and CDR2: SGHRS, YFSETQ. The CDR3 loop spans 12 amino acids. This CDR3 reads CASGPLSNTQYF. CDR3 coding DNA: TGCGCCAGCGGACCCCTCTCCAATACGCAGTATTTT.

The genes are TRBV7-2 and TRBJ2-7; possibly TRBD2 for D (5 bases). The CDR3 runs 13 residues. CDR1 SGHTA and CDR2 FQGNSA come from the germline V gene. Trimming shortened V by 0 bases and J by 6 bases, and 9 bases separated the two germline ends. The CDR3 loop reads CASSLALTSEQYF. The CDR3 DNA reads TGTGCCAGCAGCTTAGCTCTAACTAGCGAGCAGTACTTC.

The chain uses TRBV6-1 and TRBJ1-5; no firm D call. The CDR3 spans 13 residues. Germline V gives CDR1 MNHNS, CDR2 SASEGT. V was pared by 1 base and J by 9 bases, with 10 bases between. CDR3: CASSEGAGRPQHF. CDR3 nucleotides: TGTGCCAGCAGTGAAGGGGCAGGAAGGCCCCAGCATTTT.

Only a few counts were recorded for this clone. The genes are TRBV27 and TRBJ2-5; no definite D call. The CDR3 is made up of 15 amino acids. Trimming stripped 0 bases from V and 7 bases from J, with 15 bases between. Germline CDR1 MNHEY, CDR2 SMNVEV (reference sequence). The CDR3 DNA reads TGTGCCAGCAGTTTATCGTTCGCGGTGCCAGGGACCCAGTACTTC. Amino acids: CASSLSFAVPGTQYF.

This clone was detected ten times or more. The chain joins TRBV18 to TRBJ2-7; D gene unclear. Germline assignment: CDR1 KGHSH and CDR2 LQKENI. The ends were cut back, 3 bases at V and 0 bases at J, with 9 bases in the middle. This CDR3 has 14 amino acids. The CDR3 DNA reads as TGTGCCAGCTCACCGATCCAAGGCTCCTACGAGCAGTACTTC. Its translation is CASSPIQGSYEQYF.